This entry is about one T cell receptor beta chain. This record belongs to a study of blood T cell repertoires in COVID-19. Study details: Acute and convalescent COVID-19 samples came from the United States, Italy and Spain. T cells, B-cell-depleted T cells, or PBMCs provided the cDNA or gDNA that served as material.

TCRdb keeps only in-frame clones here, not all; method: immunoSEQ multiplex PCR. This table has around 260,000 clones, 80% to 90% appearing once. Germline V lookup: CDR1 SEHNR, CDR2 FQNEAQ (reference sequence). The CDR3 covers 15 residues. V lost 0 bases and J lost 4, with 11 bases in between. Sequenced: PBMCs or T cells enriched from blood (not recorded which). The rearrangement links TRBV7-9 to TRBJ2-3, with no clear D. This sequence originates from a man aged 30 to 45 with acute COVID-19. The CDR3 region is CASSLALDPADTQYF. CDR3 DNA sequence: TGTGCCAGCAGCTTAGCCCTAGACCCCGCAGATACGCAGTATTTT. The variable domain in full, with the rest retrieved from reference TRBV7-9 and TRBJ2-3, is DTGVSQNPRHKITKRGQNVTFRCDPISEHNRLYWYRQTLGQGPEFLTYFQNEAQLEKSRLLSDRFSAERPKGSFSTLEIQRTEQGDSAMYLCASSLALDPADTQYFGPGTRLTVL.